This is a list of T cell receptor beta chains from one sample in a study of blood T cell repertoires in COVID-19. Using immunoSEQ multiplex PCR, the repertoire was profiled, and TCRdb retains in-frame clones only, with some absent. The sample contains a few hundred thousand clones, 80% to 90% of which appear only once. Sequenced material: peripheral blood. The receptor source for this set is a woman aged 40 to 49 who had recovered from COVID-19. CDR3s include the opening cysteine and the closing phenylalanine or tryptophan. The D gene is left open where the match is weak.

TGTGCCAGCAGCTTTAGCGGAGCCTATTACAATGAGCAGTTCTTC,CASSFSGAYYNEQFF,TRBV5-6,.,TRBJ2-1
TGTGCCACACGAGAGGGAGGTCGAAGAAGCAATCAGCCCCAGCATTTT,CATREGGRRSNQPQHF,TRBV2,.,TRBJ1-5
TGTGCCAGCACATTGATAGGGGGTATCGGGGAGCTGTTTTTT,CASTLIGGIGELFF,TRBV6-5,.,TRBJ2-2
TGTGCCAGCAGCCCCGGGCAGGGGAGCAATCAGCCCCAGCATTTT,CASSPGQGSNQPQHF,TRBV11-2,.,TRBJ1-5
TGTGCCTGGAGTGGAAGCGTCACAGATACGCAGTATTTT,CAWSGSVTDTQYF,TRBV30,.,TRBJ2-3
TGTGCCAGCCTCCGGACAGGAGCTAACTATGGCTACACCTTC,CASLRTGANYGYTF,TRBV28,TRBD1,TRBJ1-2
TGTGTCAGAAGCTTAGGGGGAGGTTCACCCCTCCACTTT,CVRSLGGGSPLHF,TRBV7-5,.,TRBJ1-6
TGTGCCAGCAGCTTAGGCACAGGGGTGAGCAATCAGCCCCAGCATTTT,CASSLGTGVSNQPQHF,TRBV11-2,TRBD1,TRBJ1-5
TGTGCCAGCAGACGGAGCCTGAACACTGAAGCTTTCTTT,CASRRSLNTEAFF,TRBV6-5,.,TRBJ1-1
TGTGCCAGCAGCCAAAGGACAGGGGGGAGAGAGACCCAGTACTTC,CASSQRTGGRETQYF,TRBV14,TRBD1,TRBJ2-5
TGTGCCAGTAGTTCCCTGACAGGGTGGTACGAGCAGTACTTC,CASSSLTGWYEQYF,TRBV19,TRBD1,TRBJ2-7
TGCGCCAGCAGTAGTGGACAGTCCTACGAGCAGTACTTC,CASSSGQSYEQYF,TRBV10-2,.,TRBJ2-7
TGCGCCAGCAGCCAAGTGGGGAGGCCAGGGGAAGCTTTCTTT,CASSQVGRPGEAFF,TRBV4-1,.,TRBJ1-1
TGTGCCACCTCCTTAGTCACTGAAGCTTTCTTT,CATSLVTEAFF,TRBV5-6,.,TRBJ1-1
TGTGCCAGCACCAGAACAGGGGGGGTCACCGGGGAGCTGTTTTTT,CASTRTGGVTGELFF,TRBV6-6,.,TRBJ2-2
TGTGCCTGGAGGACAAGCCGACCGTATGGCTACACCTTC,CAWRTSRPYGYTF,TRBV30,.,TRBJ1-2
TGTGCCAGCAGCCTAGGGGCCGTTGCCCAACACCGGGGGGCCCAGTACTTC,CASSLGAVAQHRGAQYF,TRBV5-6,TRBD2,TRBJ2-5
TGTGCCAGTAGTATAGCAGGGGGACTAGCTACAGATACGCAGTATTTT,CASSIAGGLATDTQYF,TRBV19,TRBD2,TRBJ2-3
TGTGCCAGCAGCTTCGGCAGGGGATCTAACGAGCAGTACTTC,CASSFGRGSNEQYF,TRBV11-3,.,TRBJ2-7
TGTGCCAGCAGCGTAGCCCCAGGGTATCCCCCCGGGGAGCTGTTTTTT,CASSVAPGYPPGELFF,TRBV9,.,TRBJ2-2